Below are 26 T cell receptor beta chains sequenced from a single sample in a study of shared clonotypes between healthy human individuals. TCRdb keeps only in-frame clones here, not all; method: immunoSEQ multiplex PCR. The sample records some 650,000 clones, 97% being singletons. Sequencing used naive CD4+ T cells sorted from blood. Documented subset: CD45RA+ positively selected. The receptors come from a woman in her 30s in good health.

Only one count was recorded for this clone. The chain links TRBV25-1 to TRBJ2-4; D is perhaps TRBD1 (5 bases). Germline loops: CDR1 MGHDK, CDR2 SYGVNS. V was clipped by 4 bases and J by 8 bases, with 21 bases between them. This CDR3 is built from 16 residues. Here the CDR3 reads CASSALLTVQLDIQYF. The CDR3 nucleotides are TGTGCCAGCAGTGCTCTCCTGACAGTCCAACTGGACATTCAGTACTTC.

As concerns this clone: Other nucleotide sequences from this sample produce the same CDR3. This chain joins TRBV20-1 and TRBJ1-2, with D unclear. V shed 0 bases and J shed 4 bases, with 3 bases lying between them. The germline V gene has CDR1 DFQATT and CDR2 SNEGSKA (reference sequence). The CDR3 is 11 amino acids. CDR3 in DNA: TGCAGTGCTAGAGACGGCTATGGCTACACCTTC. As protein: CSARDGYGYTF.

The CDR3 reads CASSSWALSGGSNQPQHF. In DNA, the CDR3 is TGTGCCAGCAGCTCCTGGGCCCTGAGTGGTGGTAGCAATCAGCCCCAGCATTTT. This chain links TRBV7-2 with TRBJ1-5; D remains ambiguous. V was cut by 4 bases and J by 0 bases, with 19 bases left in between. Per germline, CDR1 SGHTA and CDR2 FQGNSA. This CDR3 contains 18 residues.

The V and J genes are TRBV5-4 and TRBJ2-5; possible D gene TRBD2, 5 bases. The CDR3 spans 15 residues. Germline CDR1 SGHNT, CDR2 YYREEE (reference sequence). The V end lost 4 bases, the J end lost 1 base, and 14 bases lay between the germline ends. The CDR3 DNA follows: TGTGCCAGCAGCCCTCGTGGCGGGTTCCAAGAGACCCAGTACTTC. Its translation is CASSPRGGFQETQYF.

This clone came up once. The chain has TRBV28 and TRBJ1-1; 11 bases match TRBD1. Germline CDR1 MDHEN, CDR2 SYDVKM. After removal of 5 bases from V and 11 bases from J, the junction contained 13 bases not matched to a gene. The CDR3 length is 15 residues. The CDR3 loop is CASSPSGTGGFAAFF. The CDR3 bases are TGTGCCAGCAGTCCCAGTGGGACAGGGGGGTTTGCGGCTTTCTTT.

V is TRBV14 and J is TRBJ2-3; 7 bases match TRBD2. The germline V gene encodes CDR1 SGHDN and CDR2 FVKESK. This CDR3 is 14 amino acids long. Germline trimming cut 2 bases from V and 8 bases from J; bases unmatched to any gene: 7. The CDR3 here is CASSQRGSGATQYF. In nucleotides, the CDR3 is TGTGCCAGCAGCCAAAGGGGAAGCGGGGCTACGCAGTATTTT.

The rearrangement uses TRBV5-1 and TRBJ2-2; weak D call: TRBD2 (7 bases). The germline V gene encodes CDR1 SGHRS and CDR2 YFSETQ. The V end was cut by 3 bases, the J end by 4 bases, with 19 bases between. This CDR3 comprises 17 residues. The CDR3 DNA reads TGCGCCAGCAGCTCCCGAGGGGGGGGCGACTCCACCGGGGAGCTGTTTTTT. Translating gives CASSSRGGGDSTGELFF.

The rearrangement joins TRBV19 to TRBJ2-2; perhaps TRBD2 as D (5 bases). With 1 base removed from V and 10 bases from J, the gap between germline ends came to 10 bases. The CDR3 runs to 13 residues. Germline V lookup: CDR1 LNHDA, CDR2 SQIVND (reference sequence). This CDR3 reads CASSIARGEELFF. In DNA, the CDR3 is TGTGCCAGTAGTATAGCTCGGGGTGAGGAGCTGTTTTTT.

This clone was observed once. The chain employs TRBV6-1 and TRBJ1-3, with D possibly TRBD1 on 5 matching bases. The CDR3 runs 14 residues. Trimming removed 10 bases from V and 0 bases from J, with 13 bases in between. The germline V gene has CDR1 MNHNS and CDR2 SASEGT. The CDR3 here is CATGGAASGNTIYF. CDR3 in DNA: TGTGCCACGGGTGGGGCTGCCTCTGGAAACACCATATATTTT.

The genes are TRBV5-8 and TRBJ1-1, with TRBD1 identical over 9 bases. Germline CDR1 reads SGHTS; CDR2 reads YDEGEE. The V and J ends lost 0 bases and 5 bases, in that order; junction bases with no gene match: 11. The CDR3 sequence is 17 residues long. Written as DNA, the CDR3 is TGTGCCAGCAGCTTGGGCCCTCCGGGACAGGGAAGGACTGAAGCTTTCTTT. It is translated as CASSLGPPGQGRTEAFF.

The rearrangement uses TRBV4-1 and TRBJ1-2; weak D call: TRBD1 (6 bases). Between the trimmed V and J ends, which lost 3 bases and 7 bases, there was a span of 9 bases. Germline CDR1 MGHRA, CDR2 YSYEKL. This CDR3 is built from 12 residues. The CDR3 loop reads CASSHLTGGYTF. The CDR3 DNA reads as TGCGCCAGCAGCCACTTGACAGGTGGCTACACCTTC.

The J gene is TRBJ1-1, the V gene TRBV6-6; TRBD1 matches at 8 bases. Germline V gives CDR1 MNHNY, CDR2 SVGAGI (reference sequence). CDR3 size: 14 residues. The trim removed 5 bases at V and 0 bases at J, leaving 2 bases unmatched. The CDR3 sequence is CASSRQGMNTEAFF. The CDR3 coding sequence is TGTGCCAGCAGTCGACAGGGGATGAACACTGAAGCTTTCTTT.

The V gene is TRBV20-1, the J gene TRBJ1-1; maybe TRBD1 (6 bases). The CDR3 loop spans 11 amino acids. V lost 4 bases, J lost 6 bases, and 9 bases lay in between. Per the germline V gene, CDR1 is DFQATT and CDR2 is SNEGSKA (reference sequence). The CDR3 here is CSAKDRSEAFF. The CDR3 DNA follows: TGCAGTGCTAAAGACAGGTCTGAAGCTTTCTTT.

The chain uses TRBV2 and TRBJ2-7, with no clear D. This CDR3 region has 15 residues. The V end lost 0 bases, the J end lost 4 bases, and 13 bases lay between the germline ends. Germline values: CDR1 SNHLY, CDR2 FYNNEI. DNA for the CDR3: TGTGCCAGCAGTGAAGCGACTCGTCTAGTGTACGAGCAGTACTTC. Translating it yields CASSEATRLVYEQYF.

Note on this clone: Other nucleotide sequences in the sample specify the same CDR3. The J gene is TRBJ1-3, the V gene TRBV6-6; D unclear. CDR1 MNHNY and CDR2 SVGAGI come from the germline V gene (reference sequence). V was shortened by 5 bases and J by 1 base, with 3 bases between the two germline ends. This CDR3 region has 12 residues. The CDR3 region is CASSVSGNTIYF. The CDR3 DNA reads TGTGCCAGCAGTGTTTCTGGAAACACCATATATTTT.

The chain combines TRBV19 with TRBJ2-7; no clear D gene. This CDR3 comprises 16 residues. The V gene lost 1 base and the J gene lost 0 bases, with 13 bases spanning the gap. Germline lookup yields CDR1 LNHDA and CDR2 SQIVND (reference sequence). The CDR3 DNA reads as TGTGCCAGTAGTATAGCAGGTAGTCGGTCCTCCTACGAGCAGTACTTC. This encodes CASSIAGSRSSYEQYF.

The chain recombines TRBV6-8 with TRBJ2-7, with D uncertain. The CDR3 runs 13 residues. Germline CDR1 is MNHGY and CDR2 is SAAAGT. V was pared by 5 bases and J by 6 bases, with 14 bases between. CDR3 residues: CASSQKIDGEQYF. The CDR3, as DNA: TGTGCCAGCAGTCAAAAGATAGATGGCGAGCAGTACTTC.

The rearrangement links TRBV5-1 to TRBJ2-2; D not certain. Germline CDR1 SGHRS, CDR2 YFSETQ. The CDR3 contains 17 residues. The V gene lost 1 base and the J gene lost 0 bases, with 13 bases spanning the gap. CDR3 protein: CASSLSPGPANTGELFF. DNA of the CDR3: TGCGCCAGCAGCTTGTCGCCCGGACCAGCGAACACCGGGGAGCTGTTTTTT.

The CDR3 region has the DNA TGCGCCAGCAGTGAGTCGTCGGGTCGGGACATCGGGGAGCTGTTTTTT. Protein: CASSESSGRDIGELFF. The rearrangement uses TRBV10-1 and TRBJ2-2; perhaps TRBD1 as D (6 bases). The CDR3 is 16 amino acids. Trimming took off 0 bases at V and 7 bases at J, with 15 bases between the two ends. CDR1 is WNHNN, CDR2 SYGVQD, per germline (reference sequence).

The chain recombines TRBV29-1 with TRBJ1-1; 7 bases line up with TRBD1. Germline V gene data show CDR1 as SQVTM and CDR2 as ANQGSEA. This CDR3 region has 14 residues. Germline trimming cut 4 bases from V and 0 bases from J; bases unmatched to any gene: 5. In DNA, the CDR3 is TGCAGCGTTGGGGGGGACAGAGTGAACACTGAAGCTTTCTTT. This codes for CSVGGDRVNTEAFF.

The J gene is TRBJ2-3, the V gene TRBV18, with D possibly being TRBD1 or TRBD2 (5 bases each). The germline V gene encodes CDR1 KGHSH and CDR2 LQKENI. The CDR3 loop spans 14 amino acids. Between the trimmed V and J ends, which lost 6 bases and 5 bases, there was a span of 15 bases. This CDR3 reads CASSGTATGDTQYF. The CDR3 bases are TGTGCCAGCTCGGGGACGGCGACTGGAGATACGCAGTATTTT.

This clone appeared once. CDR3 protein: CASSEPRGPETQYF. The CDR3 DNA sequence: TGTGCCAGCAGTGAACCGCGGGGGCCAGAGACCCAGTACTTC. The rearrangement joins TRBV6-1 to TRBJ2-5, with D possibly matching TRBD2 (7 bases). This CDR3 has 14 residues. Germline V gene lookup returns CDR1 MNHNS and CDR2 SASEGT. Deletions cut 2 bases from V and 4 bases from J, with 11 bases between.

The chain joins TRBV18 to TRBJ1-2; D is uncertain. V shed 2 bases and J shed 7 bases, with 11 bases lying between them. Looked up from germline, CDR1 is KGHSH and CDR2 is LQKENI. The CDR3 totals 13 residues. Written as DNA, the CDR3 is TGTGCCAGCTCACCAGGGGATTTTGGTGGCTACACCTTC. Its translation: CASSPGDFGGYTF.

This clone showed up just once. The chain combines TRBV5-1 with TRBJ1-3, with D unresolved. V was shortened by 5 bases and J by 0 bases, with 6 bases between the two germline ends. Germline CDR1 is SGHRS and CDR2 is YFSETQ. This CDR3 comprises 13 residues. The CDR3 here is CASRASSGNTIYF. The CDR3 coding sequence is TGCGCCAGCAGGGCTAGCTCTGGAAACACCATATATTTT.

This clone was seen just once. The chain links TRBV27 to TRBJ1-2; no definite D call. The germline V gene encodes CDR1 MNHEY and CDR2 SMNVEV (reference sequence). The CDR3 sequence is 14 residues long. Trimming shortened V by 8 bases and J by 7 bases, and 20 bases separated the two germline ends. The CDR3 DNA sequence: TGTGCCAGCTCCCTTTTCGGTGAGGGTGCTGGCTACACCTTC. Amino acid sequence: CASSLFGEGAGYTF.

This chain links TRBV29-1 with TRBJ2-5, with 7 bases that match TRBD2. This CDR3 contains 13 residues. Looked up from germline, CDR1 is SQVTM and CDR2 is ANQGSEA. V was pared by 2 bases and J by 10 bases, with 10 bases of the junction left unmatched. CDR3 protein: CSVERETRGVQYF. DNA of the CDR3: TGCAGCGTTGAAAGGGAGACCCGGGGGGTCCAGTACTTC.